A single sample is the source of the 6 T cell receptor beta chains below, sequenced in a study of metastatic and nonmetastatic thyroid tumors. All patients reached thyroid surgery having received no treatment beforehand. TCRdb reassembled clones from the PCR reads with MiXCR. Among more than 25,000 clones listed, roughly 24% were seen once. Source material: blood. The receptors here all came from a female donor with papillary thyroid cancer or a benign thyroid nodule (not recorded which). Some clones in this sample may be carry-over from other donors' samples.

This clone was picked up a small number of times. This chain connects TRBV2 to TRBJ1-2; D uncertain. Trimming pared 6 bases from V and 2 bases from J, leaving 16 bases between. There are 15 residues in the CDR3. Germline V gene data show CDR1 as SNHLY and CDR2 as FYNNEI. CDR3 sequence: CASRPVWTKNYGYTF. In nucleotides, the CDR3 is TGTGCCAGCAGACCCGTGTGGACGAAAAACTATGGCTACACCTTC.

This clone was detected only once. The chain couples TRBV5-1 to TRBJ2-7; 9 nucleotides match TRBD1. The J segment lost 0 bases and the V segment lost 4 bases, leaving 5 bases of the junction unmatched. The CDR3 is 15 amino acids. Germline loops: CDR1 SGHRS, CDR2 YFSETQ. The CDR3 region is CASSAGTGSSYEQYF. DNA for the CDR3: TGCGCCAGCAGCGCCGGGACAGGGAGCTCCTACGAGCAGTACTTC.

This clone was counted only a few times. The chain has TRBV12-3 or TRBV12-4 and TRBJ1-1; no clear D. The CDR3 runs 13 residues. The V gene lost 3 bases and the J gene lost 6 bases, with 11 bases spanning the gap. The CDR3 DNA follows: TGTGCCAGCAGTTTCATTTTCGGGGCTGAAGCTTTCTTT. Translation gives CASSFIFGAEAFF.

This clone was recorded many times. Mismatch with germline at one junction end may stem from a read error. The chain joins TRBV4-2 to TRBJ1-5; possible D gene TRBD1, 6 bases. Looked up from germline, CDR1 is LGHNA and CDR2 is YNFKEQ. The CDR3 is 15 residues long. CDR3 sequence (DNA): TGTGCCGGCAGCCAAGAGGTGGGGGCGGTTCAGCCCCAGCATTTT. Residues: CAGSQEVGAVQPQHF.

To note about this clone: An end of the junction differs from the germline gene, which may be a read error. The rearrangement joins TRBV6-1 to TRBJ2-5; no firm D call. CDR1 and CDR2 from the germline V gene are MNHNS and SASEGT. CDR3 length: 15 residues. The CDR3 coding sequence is TGTGCCAGCAGTGACCACTATAGCTGGATCGAGACCAAGTACTTC. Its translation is CASSDHYSWIETKYF.

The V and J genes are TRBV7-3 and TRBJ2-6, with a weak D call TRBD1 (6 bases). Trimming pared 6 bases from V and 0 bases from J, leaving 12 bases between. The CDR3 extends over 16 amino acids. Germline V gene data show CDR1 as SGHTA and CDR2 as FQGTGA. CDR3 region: CASSPTGVSGANVLTF. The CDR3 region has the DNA TGTGCCAGCAGTCCGACAGGCGTCTCTGGGGCCAACGTCCTGACTTTC.